Here is one T cell receptor beta chain with its context. This sample was included in a study of blood T cell repertoires in COVID-19. At the level of the study: Samples of COVID-19 (acute and convalescent) were obtained from the United States, Italy and Spain.

The assay was immunoSEQ multiplex PCR, and TCRdb's table has in-frame clones only and misses some. The profile shows approximately 160,000 clones, about four fifths of them singletons. V dropped 4 bases and J dropped 0; count of bases not matched to a gene: 6. This CDR3 comprises 15 residues. From germline, CDR1 is SGHDT and CDR2 YYEEEE. This clonotype was obtained from a man aged 55 to 69 with active or convalescent COVID-19. The sequenced sample was peripheral blood. This chain uses TRBV5-6 with TRBJ1-1; 7 bases line up with TRBD1. The CDR3 region is CASSPSGQLNTEAFF. CDR3 DNA: TGTGCCAGCAGCCCGTCGGGACAGTTGAACACTGAAGCTTTCTTT.